This record concerns one T cell receptor beta chain sequence. A multiplex PCR was run with 60 Vbeta primers and 13 Jbeta primers. Sequencing used immunoSEQ multiplex PCR; TCRdb keeps in-frame clones, though not all of them. The sample consists of roughly 170,000 clones, about four fifths of them appearing once. The sample belongs to a study of cytomegalovirus exposure and HLA in healthy donors. This CDR3 contains 14 residues. Germline lookup yields CDR1 SGHRS and CDR2 YFSETQ. Trimming left V 5 bases short and J 0 bases short, with 9 bases between. The V gene is TRBV5-1, the J gene TRBJ2-1, with D hard to call. The clonotype comes from a man younger than 40 in good health and CMV-seronegative. The sample was PBMCs. In DNA form, the CDR3 reads TGCGCCAGCAGTTCCTATAGCTCCTACAATGAGCAGTTCTTC. Residues: CASSSYSSYNEQFF.